This T cell receptor beta chain was found in a study of tumor-infiltrating lymphocytes in oesophageal squamous cell carcinoma. This clonotype was counted many times. Germline V gene data show CDR1 as SGHKS and CDR2 as YYEKEE (reference sequence). CDR3 length equals 14 residues. V lost 4 bases to trimming and J lost 6 bases; unmatched junction nucleotides: 9. MiXCR was run by TCRdb on the PCR reads, yielding one entry per CDR3 protein. The data show 15,000 to 20,000 distinct CDR3 sequences, roughly 46% seen once. The sequenced sample consisted of blood. J is TRBJ1-1 and V is TRBV5-5; TRBD1 matches 7 bases. This clonotype originated in a female donor with esophageal squamous cell carcinoma. The CDR3 DNA is TGTGCCAGCAGCACGCCGGGACAGTTCGCTGAAGCTTTCTTT. The encoded protein is CASSTPGQFAEAFF.